This is a list of T cell receptor beta chains from one sample in a study of T cells and Merkel cell carcinoma outcomes. Libraries were prepared by immunoSEQ multiplex PCR; TCRdb keeps only in-frame clonotypes and omits some of them. The sample shows roughly 500 clones, around nine tenths of them seen only once. The sequenced sample consisted of tumor tissue from Merkel cell carcinoma. The receptors come from a human donor with Merkel cell carcinoma. CDR3s include the opening cysteine and the closing phenylalanine or tryptophan. The D gene is left open where the match is weak. For some rows the clone size is stated as once, few or many, or as a class when expanded; others skip it.

TRBV10-3	TRBJ2-1	NA	NA	CAISEGGGSYNEQFF	TGTGCCATCAGTGAGGGAGGCGGTTCCTACAATGAGCAGTTCTTC
TRBV19	TRBJ1-4	NA	TRBD1	CASSTQGATNEKLFF	TGTGCCAGTAGTACCCAGGGGGCAACTAATGAAAAACTGTTTTTT
TRBV18	TRBJ2-2	NA	TRBD2	CASSPGTSSTSNTGELFF	TGTGCCAGCTCACCCGGGACTAGCAGCACTTCGAACACCGGGGAGCTGTTTTTT
TRBV27	TRBJ2-5	NA	NA	CASSLGETQYF	TGTGCCAGCAGTTTAGGAGAGACCCAGTACTTC
TRBV19	TRBJ1-5	NA	NA	CASSINPGASPQHF	TGTGCCAGTAGTATTAACCCAGGGGCCTCTCCCCAGCATTTT
TRBV13	TRBJ1-1	NA	NA	CASSLRGEGLHPEAFF	TGTGCCAGCAGCTTAAGGGGGGAGGGGCTGCATCCTGAAGCTTTCTTT
TRBV7-7	TRBJ2-1	NA	TRBD1	CATRTGHNEQFF	TGTGCTACCCGGACAGGTCACAATGAGCAGTTCTTC
TRBV15	TRBJ2-5	NA	NA	CATSRDAGFQETQYF	TGTGCCACCAGCAGAGATGCGGGATTCCAAGAGACCCAGTACTTC
TRBV19	TRBJ2-7	NA	NA	CASTAPADEQYF	TGTGCCAGTACCGCTCCGGCGGATGAGCAGTACTTC
TRBV7-9	TRBJ1-1	NA	TRBD1	CASSSGQGTEAFF	TGTGCCAGCAGCTCCGGACAGGGAACTGAAGCTTTCTTT
TRBV6-1	TRBJ1-5	NA	NA	CASSARTADQPQHF	TGTGCCAGCAGCGCCCGGACAGCCGATCAGCCCCAGCATTTT
TRBV11-2	TRBJ2-7	NA	NA	CASSLARLDEQYF	TGTGCCAGCAGCTTAGCCCGACTGGACGAGCAGTACTTC
TRBV28	TRBJ2-3	NA	NA	CASSLRGPTDMQYF	TGTGCCAGCAGTTTGCGGGGGCCCACAGATATGCAGTATTTT
TRBV30	TRBJ1-6	once	NA	CAWSPDDRLSYNSPLHF	TGTGCCTGGAGTCCCGACGACAGGCTTTCCTATAATTCACCCCTCCACTTT
TRBV4-1	TRBJ2-2	NA	TRBD2	CASSRPRTSTGELFF	TGCGCCAGCAGCCGACCCAGGACTAGCACCGGGGAGCTGTTTTTT
TRBV28	TRBJ1-5	NA	NA	CATQFRGNQPQHF	TGTGCCACCCAATTTCGGGGCAATCAGCCCCAGCATTTT
TRBV7-2	TRBJ2-3	NA	TRBD1	CASSLAQGVTDTQYF	TGTGCCAGCAGCTTGGCACAGGGGGTCACAGATACGCAGTATTTT
TRBV11-2	TRBJ2-3	NA	NA	CASSLERGSRTQYF	TGTGCCAGCAGCTTGGAGCGTGGTAGCCGTACGCAGTATTTT
TRBV5-1	TRBJ2-7	NA	TRBD2	CASSLLTSGMSEQYF	TGCGCCAGCAGCTTGTTGACTAGCGGGATGAGCGAGCAGTACTTC
TRBV11-1	TRBJ2-3	NA	NA	CASSFYAEDTQYF	TGTGCCAGCAGCTTTTACGCTGAGGATACGCAGTATTTT
TRBV7-9	TRBJ2-7	NA	TRBD2	CASSSYPTSGSSYEQYF	TGTGCCAGCAGCTCCTACCCAACTAGCGGGAGCTCCTACGAGCAGTACTTC
TRBV7-3	TRBJ2-2	NA	TRBD2	CASSLGLAGTGELFF	TGTGCCAGCAGCTTAGGACTAGCGGGCACCGGGGAGCTGTTTTTT
TRBV28	TRBJ1-1	NA	TRBD1	CASHRGLKAFF	TGTGCCAGTCACAGGGGGTTGAAAGCTTTCTTT
TRBV7-3	TRBJ1-2	few	NA	CASSLGPSYGYTF	TGTGCCAGCAGCCTGGGACCGTCCTATGGCTACACCTTC
TRBV19	TRBJ2-4	NA	NA	CASREGAKNIQYF	TGTGCCAGTAGGGAGGGGGCCAAAAACATTCAGTACTTC
TRBV7-7	TRBJ2-2	NA	NA	CANSLVESHTGELFF	TGTGCTAACAGCTTGGTGGAGAGCCACACCGGGGAGCTGTTTTTT
TRBV7-9	TRBJ1-6	few	NA	CASSLAEGSNSPLHF	TGTGCCAGCAGCTTAGCGGAGGGCTCTAATTCACCCCTCCACTTT
TRBV25-1	TRBJ2-7	NA	NA	CASRSAASYEQYF	TGTGCCAGCAGATCAGCAGCCTCCTACGAGCAGTACTTC
TRBV5-1	TRBJ1-1	NA	NA	CASSLEGSPLAFF	TGCGCCAGCAGCTTGGAAGGGTCCCCCTTAGCTTTCTTT
TRBV11-2	TRBJ2-1	NA	NA	CASSLELSNEQFF	TGTGCCAGCAGCTTAGAACTTTCCAATGAGCAGTTCTTC
TRBV7-3	TRBJ2-3	NA	NA	CASSSDLTDTQYF	TGTGCCAGCAGCTCGGACCTCACAGATACGCAGTATTTT
TRBV6-5	TRBJ2-1	NA	TRBD2	CASSYSGTSVNEQFF	TGTGCCAGTAGTTACTCAGGGACTAGCGTTAATGAGCAGTTCTTC
TRBV28	TRBJ2-2	NA	NA	CASSLLGAGELFF	TGTGCCAGCAGTTTGCTGGGGGCCGGGGAGCTGTTTTTT
TRBV11-1	TRBJ2-7	NA	NA	CASSLGKSTPYEQYF	TGTGCCAGCAGCTTAGGCAAATCGACCCCTTACGAGCAGTACTTC
TRBV28	TRBJ2-2	NA	NA	CASSTQGVRTGELFF	TGTGCCAGCAGCACACAGGGAGTCCGAACCGGGGAGCTGTTTTTT